These 6 T cell receptor beta chains came from one sample sequenced in a study of beta chain features in type 1 diabetes (dated by TCRdb to about 2018). What the work shows at the level of the full study, not this receptor alone: A moderate but significant shortening of TCRB CDR3 length was observed in type 1 diabetes patients in all four CD4+ subsets.

These TCRs' antigens remain unknown. The protocol used for the library was the immunoSEQ multiplex PCR assay. The entire amount of isolated RNA was reverse transcribed using the High Capacity cDNA Reverse Transcription Kit, so the sequenced TCRB transcripts were expressed ones. TCRdb stores this immuneACCESS table with in-frame sequences only. Part of the clones is absent; in the studies checked, under half of the shortfall reflects unresolved V genes, and no reason is known for the rest. Counted in this sample were roughly 400,000 clones; over 8.5% of them appeared once. The biggest ten clones account for less than 0.65% of the sample. The sample was central memory CD4+ T cells from blood. The receptors here all came from a man aged 25 to 40 with type 1 diabetes.

This clone turned up a few times. This sequence joins TRBV6-5 and TRBJ2-2; no reliable D call. The CDR3 is 15 amino acids. The V and J ends lost 5 bases and 5 bases respectively, with 15 bases between them. Per the germline V gene, CDR1 is MNHEY and CDR2 is SVGAGI. CDR3 residues: CASSSPGVVTGELFF. The CDR3 DNA sequence: TGTGCCAGCAGTAGCCCCGGCGTCGTAACCGGGGAGCTGTTTTTT.

This clone was observed a few times. V is TRBV15 and J is TRBJ1-1; 12 nucleotides line up with TRBD1. The germline CDR1 and CDR2 sequences are LNHNV and YYDKDF (reference sequence). The CDR3 runs 17 residues. The junction had 12 bases not matched to a gene; V was cut back by 5 bases and J by 5 bases. This CDR3 is CATSRPPGQGAGTEAFF. CDR3 nucleotide sequence: TGTGCCACCAGCCGACCCCCGGGACAGGGGGCAGGGACTGAAGCTTTCTTT.

The CDR3 loop reads CASSSPRGQPQETQYF. Written as DNA, the CDR3 is TGTGCCAGCAGCTCTCCTAGGGGACAACCCCAAGAGACCCAGTACTTC. The chain combines TRBV9 with TRBJ2-5, with a weak D call TRBD1 (6 bases). The CDR3 consists of 16 residues. In germline, CDR1 is SGDLS, CDR2 YYNGEE. V lost 4 bases and J lost 1, with 17 bases in between.

This clone has a handful of counts. This chain links TRBV5-1 with TRBJ2-2; D unresolved. The CDR3 has 14 residues. CDR1 and CDR2 from the germline V gene are SGHRS and YFSETQ. Trimming removed 3 bases from V and 2 bases from J, with 8 bases in between. The DNA of the CDR3 is TGCGCCAGCAGCTGGGCGGACAACACCGGGGAGCTGTTTTTT. It translates to CASSWADNTGELFF. The variable domain in full, completed from reference TRBV5-1 and TRBJ2-2, reads KAGVTQTPRYLIKTRGQQVTLSCSPISGHRSVSWYQQTPGQGLQFLFEYFSETQRNKGNFPGRFSGRQFSNSRSEMNVSTLELGDSALYLCASSWADNTGELFFGEGSRLTVL.

The chain recombines TRBV30 with TRBJ2-7; perhaps TRBD1 as D (5 bases). Trimming took off 3 bases at V and 0 bases at J, with 15 bases between the two ends. The CDR3 loop spans 15 amino acids. The V gene's germline CDR1 is GTSNPN and CDR2 SVGIG (reference sequence). The CDR3 here is CAWRAKGVSSYEQYF. CDR3 coding DNA: TGTGCCTGGAGGGCCAAAGGGGTTAGCTCCTACGAGCAGTACTTC. Complete variable domain (other parts from reference TRBV30 and TRBJ2-7): SQTIHQWPATLVQPVGSPLSLECTVEGTSNPNLYWYRQAAGRGLQLLFYSVGIGQISSEVPQNLSASRPQDRQFILSSKKLLLSDSGFYLCAWRAKGVSSYEQYFGPGTRLTVT.

The chain employs TRBV5-1 and TRBJ2-7; 8 nucleotides line up with TRBD2. Germline V lookup: CDR1 SGHRS, CDR2 YFSETQ. The CDR3 spans 14 residues. V shed 3 bases and J 2 bases; nucleotides not matched to a gene: 4. CDR3 protein: CASSSAGDTYEQYF. In nucleotides, the CDR3 is TGCGCCAGCAGCTCAGCGGGAGACACCTACGAGCAGTACTTC.